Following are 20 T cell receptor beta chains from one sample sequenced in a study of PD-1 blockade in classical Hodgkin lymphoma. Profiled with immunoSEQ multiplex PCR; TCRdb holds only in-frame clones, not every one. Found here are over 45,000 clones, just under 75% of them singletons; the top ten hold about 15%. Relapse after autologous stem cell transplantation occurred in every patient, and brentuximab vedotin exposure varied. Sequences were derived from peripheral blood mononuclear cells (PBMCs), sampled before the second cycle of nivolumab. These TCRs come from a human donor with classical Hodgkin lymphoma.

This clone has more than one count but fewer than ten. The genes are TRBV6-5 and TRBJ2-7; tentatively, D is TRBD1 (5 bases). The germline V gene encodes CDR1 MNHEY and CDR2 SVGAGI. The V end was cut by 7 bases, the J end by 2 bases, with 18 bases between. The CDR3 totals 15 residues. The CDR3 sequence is CASTLGPPPAYEQYF. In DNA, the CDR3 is TGTGCCAGCACCTTGGGGCCCCCCCCGGCCTACGAGCAGTACTTC.

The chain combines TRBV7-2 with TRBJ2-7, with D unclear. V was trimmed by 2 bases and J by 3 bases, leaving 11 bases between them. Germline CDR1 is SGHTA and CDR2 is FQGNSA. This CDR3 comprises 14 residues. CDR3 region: CASSLRRLGYEQYF. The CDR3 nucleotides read TGTGCCAGCAGCTTAAGAAGATTGGGCTACGAGCAGTACTTC. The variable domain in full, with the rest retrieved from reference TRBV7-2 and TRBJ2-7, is GAGVSQSPSNKVTEKGKDVELRCDPISGHTALYWYRQSLGQGLEFLIYFQGNSAPDKSGLPSDRFSAERTGGSVSTLTIQRTQQEDSAVYLCASSLRRLGYEQYFGPGTRLTVT.

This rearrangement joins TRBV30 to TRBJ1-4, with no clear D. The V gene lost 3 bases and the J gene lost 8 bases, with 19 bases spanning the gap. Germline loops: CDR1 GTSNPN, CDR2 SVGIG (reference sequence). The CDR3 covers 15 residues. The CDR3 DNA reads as TGTGCCTGGAGGCCTGGACTCGGGGTAGGGGAAAAACTGTTTTTT. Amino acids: CAWRPGLGVGEKLFF.

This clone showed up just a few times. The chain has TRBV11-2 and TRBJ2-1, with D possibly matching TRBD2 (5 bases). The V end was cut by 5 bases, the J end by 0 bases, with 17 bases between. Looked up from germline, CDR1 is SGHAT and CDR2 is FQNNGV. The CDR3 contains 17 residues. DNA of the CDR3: TGTGCCAGCAGCCAGTTAGCGCTAAGACGCTCCTACAATGAGCAGTTCTTC. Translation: CASSQLALRRSYNEQFF.

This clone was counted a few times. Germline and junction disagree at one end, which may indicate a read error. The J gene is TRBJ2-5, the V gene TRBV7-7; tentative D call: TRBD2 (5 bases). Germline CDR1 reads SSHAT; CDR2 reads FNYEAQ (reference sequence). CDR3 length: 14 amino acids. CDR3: CASSFGVQRETQYF. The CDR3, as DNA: TGTGCTAGCAGTTTCGGAGTGCAGAGGGAAACCCAGTACTTC.

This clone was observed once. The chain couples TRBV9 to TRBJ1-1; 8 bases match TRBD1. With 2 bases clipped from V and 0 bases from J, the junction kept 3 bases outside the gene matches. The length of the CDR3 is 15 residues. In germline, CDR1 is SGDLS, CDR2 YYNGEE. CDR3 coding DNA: TGTGCCAGCAGCGTGTGGACAGGGCTGAACACTGAAGCTTTCTTT. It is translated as CASSVWTGLNTEAFF.

CDR3 in amino acids: CAWSYGGELFF. The CDR3 DNA reads TGTGCCTGGTCATATGGCGGGGAGCTGTTTTTT. The chain has TRBV30 and TRBJ2-2; D is ambiguous. This CDR3 spans 11 amino acids. V lost 5 bases and J 7 bases, leaving 8 bases between the germline ends. Germline CDR1 GTSNPN, CDR2 SVGIG (reference sequence).

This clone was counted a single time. The CDR3 DNA follows: TGTGCCAGCAGTAACCTGGGACAGGGGTTTTTT. Translation: CASSNLGQGFF. The chain employs TRBV28 and TRBJ2-2, with 9 bases aligning to TRBD1. With 5 bases clipped from V and 16 bases from J, the junction kept 5 bases outside the gene matches. CDR3 length equals 11 residues. Germline V gene lookup returns CDR1 MDHEN and CDR2 SYDVKM.

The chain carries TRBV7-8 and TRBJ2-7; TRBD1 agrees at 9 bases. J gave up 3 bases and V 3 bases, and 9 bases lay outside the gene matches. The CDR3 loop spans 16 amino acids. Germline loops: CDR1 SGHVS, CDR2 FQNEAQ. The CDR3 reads CASSLLSGTGSYEQYF. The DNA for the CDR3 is TGTGCCAGCAGCTTGCTAAGCGGGACAGGGAGCTACGAGCAGTACTTC.

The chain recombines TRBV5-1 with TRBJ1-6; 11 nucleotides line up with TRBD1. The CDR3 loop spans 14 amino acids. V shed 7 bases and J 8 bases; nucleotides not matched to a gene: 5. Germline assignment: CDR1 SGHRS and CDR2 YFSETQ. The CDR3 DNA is TGCGCCAGCCAAGCGGGACAGGGGGATTCACCCCTCCACTTT. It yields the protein CASQAGQGDSPLHF.

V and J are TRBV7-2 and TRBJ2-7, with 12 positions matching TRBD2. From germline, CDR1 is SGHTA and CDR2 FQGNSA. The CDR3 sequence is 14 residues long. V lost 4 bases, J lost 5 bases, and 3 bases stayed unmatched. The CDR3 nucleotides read TGTGCCAGCAGCTCCGGACTAGCGGGACACGAGCAGTACTTC. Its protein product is CASSSGLAGHEQYF.

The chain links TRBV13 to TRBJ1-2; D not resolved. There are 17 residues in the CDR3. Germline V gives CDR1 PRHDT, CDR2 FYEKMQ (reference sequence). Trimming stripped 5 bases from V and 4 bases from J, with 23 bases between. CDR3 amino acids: CASSTANTPTTFYGYTF. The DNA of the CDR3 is TGTGCCAGCAGCACAGCAAACACCCCAACTACCTTCTATGGCTACACCTTC. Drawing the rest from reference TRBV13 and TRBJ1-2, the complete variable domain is AAGVIQSPRHLIKEKRETATLKCYPIPRHDTVYWYQQGPGQDPQFLISFYEKMQSDKGSIPDRFSAQQFSDYHSELNMSSLELGDSALYFCASSTANTPTTFYGYTFGSGTRLTVV.

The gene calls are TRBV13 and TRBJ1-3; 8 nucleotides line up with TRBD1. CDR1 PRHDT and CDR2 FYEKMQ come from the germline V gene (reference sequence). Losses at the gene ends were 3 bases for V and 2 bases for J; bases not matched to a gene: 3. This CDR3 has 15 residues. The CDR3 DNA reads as TGTGCCAGCAGCTTTACGGGACAGGCTGGAAACACCATATATTTT. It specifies CASSFTGQAGNTIYF.

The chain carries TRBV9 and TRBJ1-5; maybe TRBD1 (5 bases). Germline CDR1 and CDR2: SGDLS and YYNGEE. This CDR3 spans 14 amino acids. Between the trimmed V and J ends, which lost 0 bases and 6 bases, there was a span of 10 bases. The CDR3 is CASSVAGDFQPQHF. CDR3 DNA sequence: TGTGCCAGCAGCGTAGCCGGGGACTTTCAGCCCCAGCATTTT.

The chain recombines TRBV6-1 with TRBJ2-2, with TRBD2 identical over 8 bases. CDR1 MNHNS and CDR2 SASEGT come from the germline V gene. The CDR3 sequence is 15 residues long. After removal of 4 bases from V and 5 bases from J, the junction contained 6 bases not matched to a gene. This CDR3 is CASSAFERGTGELFF. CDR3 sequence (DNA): TGTGCCAGCAGTGCGTTCGAGCGGGGGACCGGGGAGCTGTTTTTT.

In DNA, the CDR3 is TGTGCCAGCAGCTTAGTGGGCGGGGAAAGCTCCTACGAGCAGTACTTC. Its protein is CASSLVGGESSYEQYF. The chain links TRBV7-2 to TRBJ2-7, with a possible D match to TRBD2 (6 bases). Trimming stripped 1 base from V and 0 bases from J, with 13 bases between. The CDR3 covers 16 residues. Per germline, CDR1 SGHTA and CDR2 FQGNSA. The full variable domain, in which reference TRBV7-2 and TRBJ2-7 provide the parts outside the CDR3, is GAGVSQSPSNKVTEKGKDVELRCDPISGHTALYWYRQSLGQGLEFLIYFQGNSAPDKSGLPSDRFSAERTGGSVSTLTIQRTQQEDSAVYLCASSLVGGESSYEQYFGPGTRLTVT.

The CDR3 bases are TGTGCCAGCAGCCAAGTGACAGGGGTGACGGTGAATGAGCAGTTCTTC. As protein: CASSQVTGVTVNEQFF. The chain has TRBV4-2 and TRBJ2-1, with 8 positions matching TRBD1. Germline loops: CDR1 LGHNA, CDR2 YNFKEQ. J lost 7 bases, V lost 1 base, and 9 bases had no gene match. The CDR3 spans 16 residues.

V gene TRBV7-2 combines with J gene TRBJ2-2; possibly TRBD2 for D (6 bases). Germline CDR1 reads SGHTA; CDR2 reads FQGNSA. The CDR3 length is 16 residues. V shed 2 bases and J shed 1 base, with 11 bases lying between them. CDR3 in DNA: TGTGCCAGCAGCTTACGGGGTAGCGGGAACACCGGGGAGCTGTTTTTT. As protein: CASSLRGSGNTGELFF.

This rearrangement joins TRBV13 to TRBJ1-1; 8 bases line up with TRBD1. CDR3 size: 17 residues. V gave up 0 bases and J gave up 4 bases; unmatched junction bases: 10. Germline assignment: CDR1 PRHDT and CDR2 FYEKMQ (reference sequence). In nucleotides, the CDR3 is TGTGCCAGCAGCTTAGGCGGACAGGGAGGTGAACGCACTGAAGCTTTCTTT. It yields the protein CASSLGGQGGERTEAFF.

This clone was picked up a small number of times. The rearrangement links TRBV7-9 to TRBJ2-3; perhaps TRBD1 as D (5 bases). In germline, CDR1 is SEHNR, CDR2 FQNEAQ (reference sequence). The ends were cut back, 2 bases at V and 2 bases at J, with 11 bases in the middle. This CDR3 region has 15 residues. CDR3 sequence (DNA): TGTGCCAGCAGCTTATGGGGCGGTCTCACAGATACGCAGTATTTT. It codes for CASSLWGGLTDTQYF.